This T cell receptor (beta chain) appears in the sequencing data of a study of cytomegalovirus exposure and HLA in healthy donors. Regarding the study as a whole: Among TCR sequences, most were rare, though some public TCRs appeared in many donors. In a later analysis, at a false discovery rate of 0.05, about 17,000 TCR beta sequences matched HLA alleles.

This CDR3 spans 13 amino acids. Germline CDR1 SGHAT, CDR2 FQDESV (reference sequence). Germline trimming cut 5 bases from V and 9 bases from J; bases unmatched to any gene: 9. PCR amplification relied on 60 Vbeta primers (plus 13 Jbeta primers). The method was immunoSEQ multiplex PCR; TCRdb's version includes in-frame clones alone and lacks a portion of them. The table lists hundreds of thousands of clones, more than 65% of them singletons. Worth noting for this clone: Its antigen is undetermined.

The source is a woman aged 30 to 39 in good health and CMV-seronegative. The chain recombines TRBV11-1 with TRBJ1-2; 7 bases line up with TRBD1. Sequenced: PBMCs. The CDR3 bases are TGTGCCAGCAGCGCGAGACAGGGTCTCCGCTACACCTTC. Translated: CASSARQGLRYTF.